This entry concerns a single TCR beta chain. The antigen remains unidentified. TCRdb re-called the RT-PCR reads with MiXCR, one entry per CDR3 protein. The repertoire holds about 780,000 distinct CDR3 sequences, 18% seen once, with about a tenth in the top ten. This specimen belongs to a study of response to subunit inactivated influenza vaccine. Germline assignment: CDR1 DFQATT and CDR2 SNEGSKA (reference sequence). V dropped 4 bases and J dropped 2 bases, with 15 bases sitting between them. The CDR3 contains 14 residues. Notes on the study in general: Each seasonal flu vaccination may recruit only limited new T cells, authors suggested.

The sequence was obtained from a man in his fifties who received an inactivated influenza vaccine. The chain recombines TRBV20-1 with TRBJ2-7, with D maybe TRBD1 (5 bases). The specimen comprised PBMCs from blood, sampled less than 6 days after vaccination. As DNA, the CDR3 is TGCAGTGCTAAGGGGATTTTAGCAGCCTACGAGCAGTACTTC. Its protein product is CSAKGILAAYEQYF.